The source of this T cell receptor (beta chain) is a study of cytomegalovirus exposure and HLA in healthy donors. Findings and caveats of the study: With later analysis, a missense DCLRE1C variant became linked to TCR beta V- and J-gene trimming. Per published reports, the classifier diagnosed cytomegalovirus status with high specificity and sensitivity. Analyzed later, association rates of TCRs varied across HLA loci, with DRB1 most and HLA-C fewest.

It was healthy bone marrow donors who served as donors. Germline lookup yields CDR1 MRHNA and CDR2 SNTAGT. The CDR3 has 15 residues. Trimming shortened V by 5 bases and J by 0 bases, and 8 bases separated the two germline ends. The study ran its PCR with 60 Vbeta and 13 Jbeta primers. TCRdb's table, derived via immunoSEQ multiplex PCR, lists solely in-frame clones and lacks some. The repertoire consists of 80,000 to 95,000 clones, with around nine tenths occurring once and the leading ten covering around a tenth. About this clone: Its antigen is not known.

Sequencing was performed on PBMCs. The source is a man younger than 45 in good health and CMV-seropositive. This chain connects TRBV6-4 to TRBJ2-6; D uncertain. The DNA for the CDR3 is TGTGCCAGCAGTCCAGACAACTCTGGGGCCAACGTCCTGACTTTC. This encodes CASSPDNSGANVLTF.